The clone carrying this T cell receptor beta chain occurred many times. Antigen: not known. What was amplified from RNA transcripts were TCR beta CDR3 regions. The HTBI primer set drove a first-round RT-PCR of the TCR CDR3. TCRdb recomputed calls from the multiplex PCR reads with MiXCR, one row per CDR3 protein. In the table there are hundreds of thousands of distinct CDR3 sequences, 20% to 25% of which are singletons. V lost 5 bases, J lost 4 bases, and 12 bases lay in between. The CDR3 covers 13 residues. The V gene's germline CDR1 is SEHNR and CDR2 FQNEAQ (reference sequence). This sample stems from a study of T cells in Graves' hyperthyroidism and ophthalmopathy. Study findings and constraints: In the blood, most expanded thyroid clonotypes above 0.001 appeared as well.

The sample taken for sequencing was blood. The rearrangement uses TRBV7-9 and TRBJ2-7; TRBD1 might be the D (7 bases). The source of this sequence is a man younger than 45 with Graves' ophthalmopathy. The chain's CDR3 is CASSRETGYEQYF. CDR3 coding DNA: TGTGCCAGCAGCCGGGAGACAGGGTACGAGCAGTACTTC.